These 31 T cell receptor beta chains share one sample of origin, sequenced in a study of T cell repertoires in ileal Crohn's disease. The protocol was immunoSEQ multiplex PCR, while the TCRdb copy is restricted to in-frame clones and leaves out a portion. The table has around 8,000 clones, roughly 85% seen once. As to time point: inflamed ileum from the surgical specimen. The sequenced material came from ileal tissue. The receptors stem from an adult with Crohn's disease.

V and J are TRBV6-1 and TRBJ1-2; tentative D call: TRBD1 (6 bases). V was cut by 1 base and J by 3 bases, with 12 bases left in between. This CDR3 comprises 15 residues. Per the germline V gene, CDR1 is MNHNS and CDR2 is SASEGT. CDR3 sequence (DNA): TGTGCCAGCAGTGAAGACTTCTGGACAGACTATGGCTACACCTTC. Its protein product is CASSEDFWTDYGYTF.

The rearrangement links TRBV14 to TRBJ1-4; 7 nucleotides align to TRBD1. The CDR3 totals 16 residues. Germline assignment: CDR1 SGHDN and CDR2 FVKESK. The V and J ends lost 4 bases and 11 bases, in that order; junction bases with no gene match: 16. CDR3 bases: TGTGCCAGCAGCCTTCAGCAGACAGGGAGGAGGGATAAACTGTTTTTT. Protein product: CASSLQQTGRRDKLFF.

The chain recombines TRBV9 with TRBJ2-7; D unresolved. Trimming took off 0 bases at V and 7 bases at J, with 8 bases between the two ends. CDR3 length equals 12 residues. In germline, CDR1 is SGDLS, CDR2 YYNGEE. The CDR3 here is CASSVAFGEQYF. CDR3 bases: TGTGCCAGCAGCGTAGCTTTCGGGGAGCAGTACTTC.

A single count supports this clone. The chain combines TRBV9 with TRBJ1-3; D might be TRBD1 (5 bases). Deletions cut 3 bases from V and 0 bases from J, with 13 bases between. The germline V gene has CDR1 SGDLS and CDR2 YYNGEE. CDR3 length: 16 residues. As DNA, the CDR3 is TGTGCCAGCAGCGCGACAGAAGCGTCCTCTGGAAACACCATATATTTT. Translating gives CASSATEASSGNTIYF.

This clone has more than one count but fewer than ten. The CDR3 reads CASMKRGGAGDEQFF. CDR3 DNA sequence: TGTGCCAGCATGAAGAGAGGGGGGGCGGGCGATGAGCAGTTCTTC. The chain couples TRBV2 to TRBJ2-1; D perhaps matches TRBD2 (7 bases). The length of the CDR3 is 15 residues. V lost 7 bases to trimming and J lost 8 bases, with 21 bases between them. Germline V lookup: CDR1 SNHLY, CDR2 FYNNEI.

For the CDR3, the DNA is TGTGCCAGCTCACCACCGTCAGCATTCGAGCAGTACTTC. It codes for CASSPPSAFEQYF. V gene TRBV18 combines with J gene TRBJ2-7, with D unresolved. Germline V gives CDR1 KGHSH, CDR2 LQKENI. Trimming left V 0 bases short and J 6 bases short, with 9 bases between. The CDR3 sequence is 13 residues long. Full variable domain (outside the CDR3, taken from reference TRBV18 and TRBJ2-7): NAGVMQNPRHLVRRRGQEARLRCSPMKGHSHVYWYRQLPEEGLKFMVYLQKENIIDESGMPKERFSAEFPKEGPSILRIQQVVRGDSAAYFCASSPPSAFEQYFGPGTRLTVT.

J is TRBJ2-2 and V is TRBV11-2; D ambiguous. The CDR3 has 15 amino acids. V lost 1 base to trimming and J lost 5 bases, with 11 bases between them. CDR1 and CDR2 from the germline V gene are SGHAT and FQNNGV. In DNA, the CDR3 is TGTGCCAGCAGCTTAGGCACGCTAGGGACCGGGGAGCTGTTTTTT. It specifies CASSLGTLGTGELFF. The full variable domain, in which reference TRBV11-2 and TRBJ2-2 provide the parts outside the CDR3, is EAGVAQSPRYKIIEKRQSVAFWCNPISGHATLYWYQQILGQGPKLLIQFQNNGVVDDSQLPKDRFSAERLKGVDSTLKIQPAKLEDSAVYLCASSLGTLGTGELFFGEGSRLTVL.

This chain connects TRBV5-4 to TRBJ2-1, with D perhaps TRBD2 (6 bases). Germline loops: CDR1 SGHNT, CDR2 YYREEE (reference sequence). Trimming left V 4 bases short and J 2 bases short, with 16 bases between. CDR3 length: 16 amino acids. The CDR3 protein is CASSPPVTGAYNEQFF. The DNA of the CDR3 is TGTGCCAGCAGCCCGCCGGTGACGGGGGCCTACAATGAGCAGTTCTTC.

This chain connects TRBV10-2 to TRBJ1-2; D call uncertain. This CDR3 contains 13 residues. Trimming removed 4 bases from V and 2 bases from J, with 8 bases in between. Looked up from germline, CDR1 is WSHSY and CDR2 is SAAADI. The CDR3 DNA sequence: TGCGCCAGCAGTGGGCAAGAGAACTATGGCTACACCTTC. It translates to CASSGQENYGYTF.

The genes are TRBV7-8 and TRBJ1-4; a possible D gene is TRBD1 (5 bases). The CDR3 is 16 amino acids. CDR1 and CDR2 from the germline V gene are SGHVS and FQNEAQ. Trimming cost V 5 bases and J 7 bases, with 20 bases left between them. CDR3 in amino acids: CASSLNRAGLGEKLFF. In DNA, the CDR3 is TGTGCCAGCAGCCTCAACCGAGCAGGGCTAGGTGAAAAACTGTTTTTT. The full variable domain, in which reference TRBV7-8 and TRBJ1-4 provide the parts outside the CDR3, is GAGVSQSPRYKVAKRGQDVALRCDPISGHVSLFWYQQALGQGPEFLTYFQNEAQLDKSGLPSDRFFAERPEGSVSTLKIQRTQQEDSAVYLCASSLNRAGLGEKLFFGSGTQLSVL.

The genes are TRBV6-5 and TRBJ1-4; D is ambiguous. This CDR3 is built from 14 residues. The V end lost 0 bases, the J end lost 8 bases, and 10 bases lay between the germline ends. Germline V gene data show CDR1 as MNHEY and CDR2 as SVGAGI. The CDR3 bases are TGTGCCAGCAGTTACTCGAAAGGGATGGAAAAACTGTTTTTT. As protein: CASSYSKGMEKLFF.

The table lists this clone with a few counts. This chain uses TRBV7-2 with TRBJ1-2; D is uncertain. CDR1 and CDR2 (germline): SGHTA, FQGNSA. Trimming stripped 2 bases from V and 1 base from J, with 20 bases between. The length of the CDR3 is 18 residues. This chain's CDR3 is CASSLRRIGARFNYGYTF. CDR3 bases: TGTGCCAGCAGCTTAAGGCGAATAGGAGCCCGGTTTAACTATGGCTACACCTTC.

This rearrangement joins TRBV27 to TRBJ1-2, with 7 bases matching TRBD1. CDR1 MNHEY and CDR2 SMNVEV come from the germline V gene (reference sequence). The length of the CDR3 is 13 residues. V lost 3 bases and J lost 8; bases outside the gene matches: 6. The CDR3 region is CASSLGGGRGYTF. The CDR3 nucleotides are TGTGCCAGCAGTTTGGGAGGGGGCAGAGGCTACACCTTC.

The genes are TRBV5-1 and TRBJ1-1, with unresolved D. Deletions cut 3 bases from V and 8 bases from J, with 14 bases between. CDR3 size: 13 residues. Germline CDR1 and CDR2: SGHRS and YFSETQ. CDR3 DNA sequence: TGCGCCAGCAGCTCGACCCTATCACAAGAAGCTTTCTTT. As protein: CASSSTLSQEAFF. The full variable domain, completed using reference TRBV5-1 and TRBJ1-1, is KAGVTQTPRYLIKTRGQQVTLSCSPISGHRSVSWYQQTPGQGLQFLFEYFSETQRNKGNFPGRFSGRQFSNSRSEMNVSTLELGDSALYLCASSSTLSQEAFFGQGTRLTVV.

The J gene is TRBJ2-7, the V gene TRBV19; D may be TRBD1 or TRBD2 (6 bases each). Germline V CDR1 and CDR2: LNHDA, SQIVND (reference sequence). Trimming removed 7 bases at V and 4 bases at J, with 20 bases between. The CDR3 runs to 15 residues. The CDR3 is CASTLEGGGSYEQYF. The CDR3 bases are TGTGCCAGTACCCTAGAAGGAGGGGGGAGTTACGAGCAGTACTTC.

The chain employs TRBV11-2 and TRBJ2-5; either TRBD1 or TRBD2 may fit D (5 bases each). Trimming took off 5 bases at V and 1 base at J, with 8 bases between the two ends. Per the germline V gene, CDR1 is SGHAT and CDR2 is FQNNGV. CDR3 length: 13 residues. CDR3 residues: CASSRGTQETQYF. The CDR3 nucleotides read TGTGCCAGCAGCCGAGGGACCCAAGAGACCCAGTACTTC.

Regarding this clone: At one end, the junction sequence differs from germline, possibly due to a read error. The chain employs TRBV2 and TRBJ1-2, with D perhaps TRBD1 (6 bases). The CDR3 covers 15 residues. The germline gives CDR1 SNHLY, CDR2 FYNNEI. As DNA, the CDR3 is TGTGCCAGCATTGAAACGGACAGCCCAATCGACGGCTACACCTTC. Protein: CASIETDSPIDGYTF.

The rearrangement links TRBV19 to TRBJ1-5; no firm D call. Trimming removed 6 bases at V and 3 bases at J, with 12 bases between. Per the germline V gene, CDR1 is LNHDA and CDR2 is SQIVND (reference sequence). CDR3 length: 14 residues. CDR3 residues: CASSRDQDNQPQHF. The CDR3 DNA reads as TGTGCCAGTAGCCGGGATCAGGACAATCAGCCCCAGCATTTT.

This chain joins TRBV7-9 and TRBJ1-2, with D tentatively TRBD1 (5 bases). This CDR3 is 13 amino acids long. Deletions cut 5 bases from V and 8 bases from J, with 15 bases between. Germline V gives CDR1 SEHNR, CDR2 FQNEAQ (reference sequence). This CDR3 reads CASSREEGRGYTF. DNA of the CDR3: TGTGCCAGCAGCCGAGAGGAGGGGCGGGGCTACACCTTC.

In DNA form, the CDR3 reads TGTGCCAGCAGCCGGGGGAGCTCCTACGAGCAGTACTTC. As protein: CASSRGSSYEQYF. This chain uses TRBV28 with TRBJ2-7; tentative D call: TRBD2 (6 bases). CDR1 and CDR2 (germline): MDHEN, SYDVKM. This CDR3 is built from 13 residues. The ends were cut back, 6 bases at V and 0 bases at J, with 9 bases in the middle. Filled out from reference TRBV28 and TRBJ2-7, the complete variable domain reads DVKVTQSSRYLVKRTGEKVFLECVQDMDHENMFWYRQDPGLGLRLIYFSYDVKMKEKGDIPEGYSVSREKKERFSLILESASTNQTSMYLCASSRGSSYEQYFGPGTRLTVT.

The CDR3 protein is CASSPLGGTVPNNEQFF. Here the CDR3 DNA reads TGTGCCAGTAGTCCCCTCGGGGGGACAGTGCCAAACAATGAGCAGTTCTTC. The chain links TRBV19 to TRBJ2-1; D may be TRBD1 or TRBD2 (7 bases each). Germline V gene data show CDR1 as LNHDA and CDR2 as SQIVND (reference sequence). This CDR3 region has 17 residues. V was shortened by 5 bases and J by 5 bases, with 22 bases between the two germline ends.

The table lists this clone with a count of one. The gene calls are TRBV4-3 and TRBJ2-2, with D possibly matching TRBD2 (6 bases). Trimming took 2 bases from V and 5 from J, leaving 9 bases between them. CDR3 length: 14 amino acids. Germline CDR1 and CDR2: LGHNA and YSLEER. The CDR3 is CASSQLAGTGELFF. CDR3 bases: TGCGCCAGCAGCCAACTCGCGGGAACCGGGGAGCTGTTTTTT.

V gene TRBV5-5 combines with J gene TRBJ1-2; 8 nucleotides align to TRBD1. This CDR3 spans 14 amino acids. V trimming: 3 bases; J trimming: 6 bases; junction bases outside the gene matches: 7. Germline V gene lookup returns CDR1 SGHKS and CDR2 YYEKEE (reference sequence). CDR3 coding DNA: TGTGCCAGCAGCTGGCCGACAGGGGAAAATGGCTACACCTTC. Translation: CASSWPTGENGYTF. Filled out from reference TRBV5-5 and TRBJ1-2, the complete variable domain reads DAGVTQSPTHLIKTRGQQVTLRCSPISGHKSVSWYQQVLGQGPQFIFQYYEKEERGRGNFPDRFSARQFPNYSSELNVNALLLGDSALYLCASSWPTGENGYTFGSGTRLTVV.

The chain links TRBV5-1 to TRBJ2-1; 9 positions agree with TRBD2. Germline V gene data show CDR1 as SGHRS and CDR2 as YFSETQ. This CDR3 has 16 residues. V was pared by 0 bases and J by 6 bases, with 7 bases of the junction left unmatched. CDR3 loop: CASSLDLAGGLNEQFF. CDR3 in DNA: TGCGCCAGCAGCTTGGACTTGGCGGGGGGGCTCAATGAGCAGTTCTTC.

The rearrangement uses TRBV7-3 and TRBJ2-3; TRBD1 or TRBD2 may be the D gene (5 bases each). The ends were cut back, 2 bases at V and 2 bases at J, with 11 bases in the middle. Germline values: CDR1 SGHTA, CDR2 FQGTGA. The CDR3 has 15 residues. The CDR3 region is CASSLGGATTDTQYF. CDR3 nucleotides: TGTGCCAGCAGCTTAGGGGGAGCGACCACAGATACGCAGTATTTT.

This chain uses TRBV6-1 with TRBJ2-2; 11 nucleotides agree with TRBD2. Trimming removed 7 bases from V and 0 bases from J; junction bases left unmatched: 1. This CDR3 region has 15 residues. Germline assignment: CDR1 MNHNS and CDR2 SASEGT. The CDR3 nucleotides read TGTGCCAGCAAGACTAGCGGGACGAACACCGGGGAGCTGTTTTTT. Its translation: CASKTSGTNTGELFF.

The chain carries TRBV5-6 and TRBJ2-7; maybe TRBD1 (6 bases). CDR1 is SGHDT and CDR2 is YYEEEE in the germline V gene. V was pared by 0 bases and J by 3 bases, with 10 bases between. This CDR3 has 14 residues. In DNA form, the CDR3 reads TGTGCCAGCAGCTTGGGAGGGACAAACTACGAGCAGTACTTC. Protein product: CASSLGGTNYEQYF.

V gene TRBV28 combines with J gene TRBJ1-4; D call uncertain. This CDR3 spans 15 amino acids. The V end was cut by 8 bases, the J end by 4 bases, with 17 bases between. Germline CDR1 and CDR2: MDHEN and SYDVKM. CDR3 in amino acids: CASEKGGTFNEKLFF. In DNA, the CDR3 is TGTGCCAGCGAAAAGGGCGGCACCTTTAATGAAAAACTGTTTTTT.

The count of this clone is one. The chain joins TRBV30 to TRBJ2-3; D remains unclear. The V gene's germline CDR1 is GTSNPN and CDR2 SVGIG (reference sequence). The CDR3 covers 14 residues. Trimming stripped 0 bases from V and 2 bases from J, with 9 bases between. CDR3 in DNA: TGTGCCTGGAGTGTCGGTAGCCACACAGATACGCAGTATTTT. Translated, it gives CAWSVGSHTDTQYF.

The chain combines TRBV4-2 with TRBJ2-5, with no clear D. The CDR3 totals 12 residues. Trimming shortened V by 2 bases and J by 3 bases, and 4 bases separated the two germline ends. Germline CDR1 is LGHNA and CDR2 is YNFKEQ. In nucleotides, the CDR3 is TGTGCCAGCAGCCAACAGGAAGAGACCCAGTACTTC. Translation gives CASSQQEETQYF.

The rearrangement uses TRBV7-2 and TRBJ1-1; D gene uncertain. Trimming took off 5 bases at V and 6 bases at J, with 10 bases between the two ends. The CDR3 consists of 12 residues. In germline, CDR1 is SGHTA, CDR2 FQGNSA. The CDR3 reads CASSPPGPEAFF. CDR3 coding DNA: TGTGCCAGCAGCCCGCCTGGGCCTGAAGCTTTCTTT.